This T cell receptor (beta chain) was identified in a study of T cells in Graves' hyperthyroidism and ophthalmopathy. Turning to the study itself: Peripheral blood collection took place at initial diagnosis, before any treatment.

Exclusion criteria comprised uncontrolled infection, other autoimmune disease, pregnancy or lactation. Each diagnosis was grounded in clinical symptoms, serum thyroxine and TRAb, thyroid ultrasound, and orbital computed tomography. Amplified TCR beta CDR3 regions derived from RNA transcripts. HTBI primers drove first-round RT-PCR of the TCR CDR3. MiXCR was run by TCRdb on the multiplex PCR reads, yielding one entry per CDR3 protein. The data show 600,000 to 650,000 distinct CDR3 sequences, more than 20% seen once. The ends were cut back, 6 bases at V and 5 bases at J, with 17 bases in the middle. Looked up from germline, CDR1 is MNHNS and CDR2 is SASEGT. The CDR3 loop spans 15 amino acids. Notes on this clonotype: The antigen is not known.

Study-wide results and limits: A 13 V-J signature model discriminated ophthalmopathy versus stable hyperthyroidism.

This receptor was taken from a man younger than 40 with Graves' ophthalmopathy. This chain connects TRBV6-1 to TRBJ1-5; D call uncertain. The sample comprised blood. CDR3: CASSTAPGPDQPQHF. CDR3 in DNA: TGTGCCAGCAGCACAGCGCCAGGTCCTGATCAGCCCCAGCATTTT.